This TCR beta chain was recorded in a study of T cell responses to AZD1222 COVID-19 vaccine. Study observations and caveats: Compared with day 0, the breadth and depth of the Spike-specific TCR repertoire rose significantly after two doses of AZD1222.

Clones were sequenced by immunoSEQ multiplex PCR, and TCRdb holds only the in-frame ones, with some missing. The sample contains roughly 180,000 clones, 88% of which appear only once. CDR1 and CDR2 from the germline V gene are SGHDN and FVKESK. Trimming left V 3 bases short and J 7 bases short, with 7 bases between. This CDR3 is 11 amino acids long. Points on this clone: Its specificity is not known.

The material was peripheral blood, obtained on day 0 of AZD1222 vaccination. The genes are TRBV14 and TRBJ2-7, with D uncertain. This clonotype was obtained from an adult in good health. The chain's CDR3 is CASSHGGEQYF. DNA of the CDR3: TGTGCCAGCAGCCACGGTGGGGAGCAGTACTTC.